The source of this T cell receptor beta chain is a study of cytomegalovirus exposure and HLA in healthy donors. A word on this clone: What it binds is not known.

The primer mix had 60 Vbeta and 13 Jbeta primers. Sequenced by immunoSEQ multiplex PCR; TCRdb stores in-frame clones only, minus some. The data show about 98,000 clones, about 81% seen once. CDR1 and CDR2 (germline): KGHSH, LQKENI. V was shortened by 1 base and J by 0 bases, with 24 bases between the two germline ends. The CDR3 spans 20 residues. Study outcomes and limitations: In a later analysis, common viral pathogens appeared linked to several of the most significant clusters.

Sequencing input: PBMCs. The rearrangement joins TRBV18 to TRBJ1-1; maybe TRBD1 (5 bases). The TCR comes from a man aged 40-50 years in good health and CMV-seronegative. The CDR3 is CASSPRRDGYPRGMNTEAFF. The CDR3 DNA reads TGTGCCAGCTCACCACGGAGGGACGGTTACCCCCGAGGGATGAACACTGAAGCTTTCTTT. Using reference TRBV18 and TRBJ1-1 for the parts outside the CDR3, the full variable domain is NAGVMQNPRHLVRRRGQEARLRCSPMKGHSHVYWYRQLPEEGLKFMVYLQKENIIDESGMPKERFSAEFPKEGPSILRIQQVVRGDSAAYFCASSPRRDGYPRGMNTEAFFGQGTRLTVV.